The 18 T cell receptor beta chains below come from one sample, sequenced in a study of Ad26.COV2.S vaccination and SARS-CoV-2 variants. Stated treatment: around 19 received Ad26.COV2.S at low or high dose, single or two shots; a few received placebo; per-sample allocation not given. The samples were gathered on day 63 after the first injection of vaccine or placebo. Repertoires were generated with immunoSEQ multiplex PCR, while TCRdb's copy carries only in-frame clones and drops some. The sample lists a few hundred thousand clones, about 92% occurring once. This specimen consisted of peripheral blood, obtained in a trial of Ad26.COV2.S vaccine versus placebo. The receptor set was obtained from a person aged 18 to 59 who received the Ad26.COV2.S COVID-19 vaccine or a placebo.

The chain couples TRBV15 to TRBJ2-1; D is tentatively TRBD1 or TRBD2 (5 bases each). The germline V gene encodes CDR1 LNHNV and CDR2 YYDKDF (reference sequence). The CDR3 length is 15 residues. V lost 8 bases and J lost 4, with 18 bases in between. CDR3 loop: CATGKSREHYNEQFF. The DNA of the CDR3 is TGTGCCACCGGTAAGAGCAGGGAGCATTACAATGAGCAGTTCTTC.

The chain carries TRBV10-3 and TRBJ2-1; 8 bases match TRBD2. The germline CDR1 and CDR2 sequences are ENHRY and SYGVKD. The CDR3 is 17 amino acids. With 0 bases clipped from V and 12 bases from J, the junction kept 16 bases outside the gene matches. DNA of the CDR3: TGTGCCATCAGTGAGTCGACAGCGGGAGTGGGCCCACCCGGGCAGTTCTTC. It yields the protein CAISESTAGVGPPGQFF.

The CDR3 sequence: CASSTQGRASPLHF. The CDR3 bases are TGTGCCAGCAGTACACAGGGGCGAGCTTCACCCCTCCACTTT. The chain couples TRBV2 to TRBJ1-6; 7 nucleotides align to TRBD1. CDR3 length equals 14 residues. Germline assignment: CDR1 SNHLY and CDR2 FYNNEI. Trimming took 5 bases from V and 9 from J; bases not matched to a gene: 7.

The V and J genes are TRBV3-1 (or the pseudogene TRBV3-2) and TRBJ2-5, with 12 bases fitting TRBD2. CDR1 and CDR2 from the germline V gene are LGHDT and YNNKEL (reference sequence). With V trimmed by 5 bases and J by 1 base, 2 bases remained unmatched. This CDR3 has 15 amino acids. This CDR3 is CASSMTSGGQETQYF. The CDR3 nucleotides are TGTGCCAGCAGCATGACTAGCGGGGGCCAAGAGACCCAGTACTTC.

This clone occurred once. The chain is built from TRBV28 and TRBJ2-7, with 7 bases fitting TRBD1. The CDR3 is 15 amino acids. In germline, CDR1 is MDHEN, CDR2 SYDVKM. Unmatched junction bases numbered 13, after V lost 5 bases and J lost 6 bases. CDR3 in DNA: TGTGCCAGCAGTCTACCCGGGACAGCGCGAAGCGAGCAGTACTTC. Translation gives CASSLPGTARSEQYF.

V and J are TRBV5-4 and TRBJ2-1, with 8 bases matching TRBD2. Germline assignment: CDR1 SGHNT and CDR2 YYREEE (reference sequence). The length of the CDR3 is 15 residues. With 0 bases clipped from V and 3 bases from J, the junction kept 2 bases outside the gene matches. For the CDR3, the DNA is TGTGCCAGCAGCTTGGGCGCGGGAGGCTACAATGAGCAGTTCTTC. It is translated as CASSLGAGGYNEQFF.

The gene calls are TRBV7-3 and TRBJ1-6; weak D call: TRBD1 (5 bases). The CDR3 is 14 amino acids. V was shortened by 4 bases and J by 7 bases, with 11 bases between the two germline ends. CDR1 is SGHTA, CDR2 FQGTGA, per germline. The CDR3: CASSSVGGNSPLHF. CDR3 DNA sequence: TGTGCCAGCAGCTCCGTCGGGGGGAATTCACCCCTCCACTTT. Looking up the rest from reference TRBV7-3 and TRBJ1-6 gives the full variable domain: GAGVSQTPSNKVTEKGKYVELRCDPISGHTALYWYRQSLGQGPEFLIYFQGTGAADDSGLPNDRFFAVRPEGSVSTLKIQRTERGDSAVYLCASSSVGGNSPLHFGNGTRLTVT.

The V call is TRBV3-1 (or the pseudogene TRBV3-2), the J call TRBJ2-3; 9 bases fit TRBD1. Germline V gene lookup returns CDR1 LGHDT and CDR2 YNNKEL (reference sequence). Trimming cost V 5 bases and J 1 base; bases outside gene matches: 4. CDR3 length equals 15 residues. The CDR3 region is CASSLDRGGTDTQYF. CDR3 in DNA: TGTGCCAGCAGCTTGGACAGGGGAGGCACAGATACGCAGTATTTT.

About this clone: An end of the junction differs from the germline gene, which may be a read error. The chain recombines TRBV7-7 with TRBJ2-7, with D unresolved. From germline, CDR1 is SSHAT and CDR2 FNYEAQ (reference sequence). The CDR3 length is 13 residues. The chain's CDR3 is CASSLVHGDEQYF. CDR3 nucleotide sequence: TGTGCTAGCAGCTTAGTGCACGGAGACGAGCAGTACTTC. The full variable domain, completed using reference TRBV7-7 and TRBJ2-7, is GAGVSQSPRYKVTKRGQDVTLRCDPISSHATLYWYQQALGQGPEFLTYFNYEAQPDKSGLPSDRFSAERPEGSISTLTIQRTEQRDSAMYRCASSLVHGDEQYFGPGTRLTVT.

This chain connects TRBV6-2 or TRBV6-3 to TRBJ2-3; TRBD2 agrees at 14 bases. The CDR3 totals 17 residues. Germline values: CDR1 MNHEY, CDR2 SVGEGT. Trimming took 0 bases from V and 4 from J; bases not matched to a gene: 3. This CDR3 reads CASSYSMGLAGADTQYF. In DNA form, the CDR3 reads TGTGCCAGCAGTTACTCGATGGGACTAGCGGGAGCAGATACGCAGTATTTT.

CDR3 sequence reads: CSVGTGTNEKLFF. Written as DNA, the CDR3 is TGCAGCGTTGGGACAGGTACTAATGAAAAACTGTTTTTT. The chain links TRBV29-1 to TRBJ1-4; TRBD1 agrees at 7 bases. The ends lost 4 bases at V and 2 bases at J; junction bases unmatched: 1. The CDR3 spans 13 residues. Germline V lookup: CDR1 SQVTM, CDR2 ANQGSEA.

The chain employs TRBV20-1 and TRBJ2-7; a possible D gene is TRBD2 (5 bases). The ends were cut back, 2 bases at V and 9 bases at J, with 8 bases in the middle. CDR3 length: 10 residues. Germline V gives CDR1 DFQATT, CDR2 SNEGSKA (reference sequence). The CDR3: CSARIEGQYF. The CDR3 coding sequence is TGCAGTGCTAGAATAGAGGGGCAGTACTTC.

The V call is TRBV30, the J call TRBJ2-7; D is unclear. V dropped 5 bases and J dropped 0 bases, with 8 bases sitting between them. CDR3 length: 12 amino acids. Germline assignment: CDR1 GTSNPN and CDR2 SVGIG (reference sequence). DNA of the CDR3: TGTGCCTGGCTTCTGAGCTCCTACGAGCAGTACTTC. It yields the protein CAWLLSSYEQYF.

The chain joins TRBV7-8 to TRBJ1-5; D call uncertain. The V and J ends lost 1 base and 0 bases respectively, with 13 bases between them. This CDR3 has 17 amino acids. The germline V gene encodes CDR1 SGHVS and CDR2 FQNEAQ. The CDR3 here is CASSLGQTKASNQPQHF. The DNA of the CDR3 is TGTGCCAGCAGCTTAGGGCAGACGAAAGCTAGCAATCAGCCCCAGCATTTT.

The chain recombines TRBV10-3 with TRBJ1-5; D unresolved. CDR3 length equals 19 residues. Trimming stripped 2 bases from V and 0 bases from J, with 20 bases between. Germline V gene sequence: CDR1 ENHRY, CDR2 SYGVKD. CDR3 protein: CAISESGQPPHYSNQPQHF. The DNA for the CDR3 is TGTGCCATCAGTGAGAGCGGCCAACCCCCTCACTATAGCAATCAGCCCCAGCATTTT.

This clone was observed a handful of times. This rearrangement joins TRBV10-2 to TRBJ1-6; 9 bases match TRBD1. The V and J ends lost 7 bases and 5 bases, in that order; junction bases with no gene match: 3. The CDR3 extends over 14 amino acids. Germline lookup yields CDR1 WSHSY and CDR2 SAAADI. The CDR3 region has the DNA TGCGCCAGCACCCGGACAGGGGATAATTCACCCCTCCACTTT. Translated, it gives CASTRTGDNSPLHF.

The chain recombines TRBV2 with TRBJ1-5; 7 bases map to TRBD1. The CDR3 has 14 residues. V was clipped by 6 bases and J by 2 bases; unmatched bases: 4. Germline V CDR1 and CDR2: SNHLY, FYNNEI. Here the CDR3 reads CASRDGTGNQPQHF. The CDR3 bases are TGTGCCAGCAGAGATGGGACAGGCAATCAGCCCCAGCATTTT. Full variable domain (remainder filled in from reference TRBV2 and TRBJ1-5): EPEVTQTPSHQVTQMGQEVILRCVPISNHLYFYWYRQILGQKVEFLVSFYNNEISEKSEIFDDQFSVERPDGSNFTLKIRSTKLEDSAMYFCASRDGTGNQPQHFGDGTRLSIL.

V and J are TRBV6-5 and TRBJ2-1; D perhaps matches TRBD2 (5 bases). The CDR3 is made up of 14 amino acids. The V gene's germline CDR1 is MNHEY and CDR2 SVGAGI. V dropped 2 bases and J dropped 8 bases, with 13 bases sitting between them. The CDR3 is CASSYDRDLDEQFF. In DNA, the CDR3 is TGTGCCAGCAGTTACGATCGGGATTTGGATGAGCAGTTCTTC.